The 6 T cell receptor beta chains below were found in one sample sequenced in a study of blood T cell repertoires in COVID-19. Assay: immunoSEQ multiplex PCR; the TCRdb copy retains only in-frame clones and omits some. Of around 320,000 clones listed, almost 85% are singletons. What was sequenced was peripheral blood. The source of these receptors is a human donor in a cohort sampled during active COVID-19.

The CDR3 sequence: CSARTGWDTEAFF. The CDR3 DNA sequence: TGCAGCGCCAGGACAGGGTGGGACACTGAAGCTTTCTTT. The J gene is TRBJ1-1, the V gene TRBV29-1, with 8 nucleotides matching TRBD1. CDR3 size: 13 residues. After removal of 7 bases from V and 3 bases from J, the junction contained 7 bases not matched to a gene. Germline CDR1 reads SQVTM; CDR2 reads ANQGSEA.

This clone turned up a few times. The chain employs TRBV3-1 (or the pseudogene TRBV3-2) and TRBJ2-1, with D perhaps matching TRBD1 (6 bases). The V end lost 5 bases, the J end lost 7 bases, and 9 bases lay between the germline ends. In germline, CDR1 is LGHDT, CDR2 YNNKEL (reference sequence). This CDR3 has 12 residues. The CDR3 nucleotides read TGTGCCAGCAGCGTCAGGGGTAATGAGCAGTTCTTC. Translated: CASSVRGNEQFF.

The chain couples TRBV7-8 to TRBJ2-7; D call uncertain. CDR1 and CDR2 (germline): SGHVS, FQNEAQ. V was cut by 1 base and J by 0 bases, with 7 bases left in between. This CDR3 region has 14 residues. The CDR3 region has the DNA TGTGCCAGCAGCTTAGTACAGCTCTCCTACGAGCAGTACTTC. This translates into CASSLVQLSYEQYF.

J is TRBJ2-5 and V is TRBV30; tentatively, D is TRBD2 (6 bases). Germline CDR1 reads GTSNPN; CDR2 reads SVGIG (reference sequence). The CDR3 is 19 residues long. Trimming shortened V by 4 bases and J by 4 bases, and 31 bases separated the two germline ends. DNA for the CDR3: TGTGCCTGGAACAACAACTGGGCCCCGGACACCGGAGGGCGAGAGACCCAGTACTTC. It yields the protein CAWNNNWAPDTGGRETQYF.

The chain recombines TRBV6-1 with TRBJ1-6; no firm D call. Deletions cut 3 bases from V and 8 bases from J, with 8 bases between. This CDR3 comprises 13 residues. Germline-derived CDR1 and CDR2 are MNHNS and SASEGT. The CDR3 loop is CASSEEGYSPLHF. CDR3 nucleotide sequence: TGTGCCAGCAGTGAGGAGGGTTATTCACCCCTCCACTTT.

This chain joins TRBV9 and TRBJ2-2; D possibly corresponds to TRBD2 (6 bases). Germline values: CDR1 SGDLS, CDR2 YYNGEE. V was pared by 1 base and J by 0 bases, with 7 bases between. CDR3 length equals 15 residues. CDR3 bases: TGTGCCAGCAGCGTACGGGACTCGAACACCGGGGAGCTGTTTTTT. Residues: CASSVRDSNTGELFF.